This T cell receptor (beta chain) was found in a study of blood T cell repertoires in COVID-19. Study at large: From T cells, B-cell-depleted T cells, or PBMCs came the material, which was cDNA or gDNA.

Methods used by the authors: Amplification with reference gene primers provided the estimates of nucleated cell counts. Some clones are missing from TCRdb's copy, which holds only in-frame ones; the method was immunoSEQ multiplex PCR. V and J calls and clone size are given by that table; D and trimming were obtained from the DNA. The table includes 200,000 to 300,000 clones, approximately 83% detected once. This sequence was found in a man aged 35-49 years with acute or convalescent COVID-19. Input material: peripheral blood.

CDR3 protein: CAWRRLAVTGEQYF. In DNA form, the CDR3 reads TGTGCCTGGAGACGACTAGCGGTCACTGGGGAGCAGTACTTC. This chain uses TRBV30 with TRBJ2-7; 9 positions match TRBD2. This CDR3 contains 14 residues. CDR1 and CDR2 from the germline V gene are GTSNPN and SVGIG (reference sequence). The trim removed 3 bases at V and 7 bases at J, leaving 10 bases unmatched.